The 28 T cell receptor beta chains below all came from one sample that was sequenced in a study of blood T cell repertoires in COVID-19. The assay was immunoSEQ multiplex PCR, and TCRdb's table has in-frame clones only and misses some. The sample shows roughly 170,000 clones, around 86% of them seen only once. The sample consisted of peripheral blood. All receptors derive from a man aged 35-49 years with active or convalescent COVID-19.

This chain connects TRBV7-6 to TRBJ1-4; TRBD1 aligns across 10 bases. The V gene's germline CDR1 is SGHVS and CDR2 FNYEAQ. The CDR3 extends over 16 amino acids. V was clipped by 6 bases and J by 5 bases; unmatched bases: 9. CDR3: CASSQAPGQGNEKLFF. The CDR3 coding sequence is TGTGCCAGCAGTCAGGCTCCGGGACAGGGGAATGAAAAACTGTTTTTT. The variable domain in full, completed from reference TRBV7-6 and TRBJ1-4, reads GAGVSQSPRYKVTKRGQDVALRCDPISGHVSLYWYRQALGQGPEFLTYFNYEAQQDKSGLPNDRFSAERPEGSISTLTIQRTEQRDSAMYRCASSQAPGQGNEKLFFGSGTQLSVL.

V is TRBV3-1 (or the pseudogene TRBV3-2) and J is TRBJ1-2; 7 bases are a match to TRBD1. Germline V lookup: CDR1 LGHDT, CDR2 YNNKEL (reference sequence). This CDR3 is 14 amino acids long. The trim removed 3 bases at V and 5 bases at J, leaving 6 bases unmatched. Here the CDR3 DNA reads TGTGCCAGCAGCCACCCCAGGGGGAAGTATGGCTACACCTTC. Translation gives CASSHPRGKYGYTF.

The chain recombines TRBV10-2 with TRBJ1-2, with 9 positions matching TRBD1. CDR3 length: 17 residues. Germline CDR1 WSHSY, CDR2 SAAADI. Trimming at V came to 0 bases and at J to 2 bases, leaving 7 bases not matched to a gene. This CDR3 is CASSESGTGLWNYGYTF. Written as DNA, the CDR3 is TGCGCCAGCAGTGAGTCTGGGACAGGGCTATGGAACTATGGCTACACCTTC.

The rearrangement uses TRBV9 and TRBJ1-3; D uncertain. V lost 3 bases, J lost 0 bases, and 10 bases lay in between. CDR1 is SGDLS, CDR2 YYNGEE, per germline. The CDR3 is made up of 15 amino acids. CDR3 loop: CASSAWSTSGNTIYF. CDR3 in DNA: TGTGCCAGCAGCGCCTGGAGTACCTCTGGAAACACCATATATTTT.

This clone was observed a few times. This chain joins TRBV4-1 and TRBJ2-1; TRBD1 matches at 12 bases. The CDR3 totals 15 residues. Germline lookup yields CDR1 MGHRA and CDR2 YSYEKL. V shed 3 bases, J shed 8 bases, and the junction held 5 bases outside the gene matches. The DNA for the CDR3 is TGCGCCAGCAGCCAGGGGACAGGGGGCGCCTATGAGCAGTTCTTC. Translated: CASSQGTGGAYEQFF.

This clone was detected a few times. The V call is TRBV28, the J call TRBJ1-3; D call uncertain. CDR1 and CDR2 from the germline V gene are MDHEN and SYDVKM. This CDR3 region has 18 residues. V lost 3 bases and J lost 0, with 18 bases in between. The CDR3 reads CASSFLGRTVTSGNTIYF. CDR3 bases: TGTGCCAGCAGTTTCCTAGGCAGGACTGTAACCTCTGGAAACACCATATATTTT.

The chain links TRBV29-1 to TRBJ2-1, with 8 bases aligning to TRBD1. The J segment lost 8 bases and the V segment lost 2 bases, leaving 11 bases of the junction unmatched. This CDR3 comprises 15 residues. Germline CDR1 SQVTM, CDR2 ANQGSEA. This chain's CDR3 is CSVEIGTGVVYEQFF. CDR3 nucleotides: TGCAGCGTTGAAATCGGGACAGGTGTGGTTTATGAGCAGTTCTTC.

The chain couples TRBV30 to TRBJ2-5; D possibly corresponds to TRBD2 (6 bases). V dropped 2 bases and J dropped 2 bases, with 12 bases sitting between them. CDR1 and CDR2 from the germline V gene are GTSNPN and SVGIG (reference sequence). The CDR3 is 14 residues long. The chain's CDR3 is CAWSRGLDQETQYF. Here the CDR3 DNA reads TGTGCCTGGAGTCGGGGACTGGATCAAGAGACCCAGTACTTC.

The chain couples TRBV30 to TRBJ2-1; TRBD2 might be the D (5 bases). Germline V gene sequence: CDR1 GTSNPN, CDR2 SVGIG (reference sequence). V was pared by 2 bases and J by 4 bases, with 12 bases between. The length of the CDR3 is 14 residues. Here the CDR3 DNA reads TGTGCCTGGAGTCCGGGGATACTTTACAATGAGCAGTTCTTC. Translating gives CAWSPGILYNEQFF.

This clone was seen only a few times. The chain employs TRBV5-1 and TRBJ1-2, with D tentatively TRBD1 (5 bases). The germline V and J ends were trimmed by 0 bases and 0 bases, with 9 bases remaining between them. The CDR3 spans 15 residues. Germline lookup yields CDR1 SGHRS and CDR2 YFSETQ. The CDR3, as DNA: TGCGCCAGCAGCTTGGGTGGGGCCCCTAACTATGGCTACACCTTC. Encoded protein: CASSLGGAPNYGYTF.

This clone has only one observation. This chain links TRBV28 with TRBJ2-7; D not certain. The CDR3 covers 19 residues. Germline V gene data show CDR1 as MDHEN and CDR2 as SYDVKM. The V end lost 3 bases, the J end lost 0 bases, and 24 bases lay between the germline ends. The CDR3 protein is CASSFTGTKDFTSSYEQYF. The CDR3 DNA is TGTGCCAGCAGTTTTACGGGTACCAAAGATTTTACGAGCTCCTACGAGCAGTACTTC.

The gene calls are TRBV9 and TRBJ2-5, with D tentatively TRBD2 (6 bases). Germline V lookup: CDR1 SGDLS, CDR2 YYNGEE. The CDR3 length is 14 residues. Trimming removed 3 bases from V and 5 bases from J, with 14 bases in between. Written as DNA, the CDR3 is TGTGCCAGCAGCGCTGGGGGGATCAGTGAGACCCAGTACTTC. This gives the protein CASSAGGISETQYF. Filled out from reference TRBV9 and TRBJ2-5, the complete variable domain reads DSGVTQTPKHLITATGQRVTLRCSPRSGDLSVYWYQQSLDQGLQFLIQYYNGEERAKGNILERFSAQQFPDLHSELNLSSLELGDSALYFCASSAGGISETQYFGPGTRLLVL.

The CDR3 sequence: CASSDGGGGTDTQYF. For the CDR3, the DNA is TGTGCCAGCAGTGACGGAGGCGGGGGCACAGATACGCAGTATTTT. The chain is built from TRBV6-4 and TRBJ2-3, with D possibly TRBD2 on 6 matching bases. The CDR3 covers 15 residues. Deletions cut 2 bases from V and 1 base from J, with 10 bases between. CDR1 is MRHNA, CDR2 SNTAGT, per germline.

The chain has TRBV13 and TRBJ2-1; TRBD2 matches 8 bases. The germline CDR1 and CDR2 sequences are PRHDT and FYEKMQ (reference sequence). CDR3 length: 16 residues. The V and J ends lost 4 bases and 0 bases, in that order; junction bases with no gene match: 5. The CDR3 here is CASSYSGVISYNEQFF. The CDR3 nucleotides are TGTGCCAGCAGCTATAGCGGGGTGATCTCCTACAATGAGCAGTTCTTC.

The chain employs TRBV19 and TRBJ1-1, with 10 nucleotides matching TRBD1. Trimming cost V 8 bases and J 6 bases; bases outside gene matches: 6. Germline CDR1 reads LNHDA; CDR2 reads SQIVND (reference sequence). This CDR3 has 13 residues. The CDR3 region is CASETGGLAEAFF. The CDR3 region has the DNA TGTGCCAGTGAGACAGGGGGCTTGGCTGAAGCTTTCTTT.

The rearrangement joins TRBV4-1 to TRBJ2-1, with 9 bases fitting TRBD2. This CDR3 comprises 16 residues. CDR1 MGHRA and CDR2 YSYEKL come from the germline V gene. With 0 bases clipped from V and 4 bases from J, the junction kept 4 bases outside the gene matches. The CDR3 coding sequence is TGCGCCAGCAGCCAAGATTTTGCGGGGGGGTACAATGAGCAGTTCTTC. Encoded protein: CASSQDFAGGYNEQFF.

As to this clone: The sample carries other DNA sequences with the same CDR3. This chain uses TRBV9 with TRBJ2-7; 8 bases are a match to TRBD1. In germline, CDR1 is SGDLS, CDR2 YYNGEE. The V segment lost 1 base and the J segment 4 bases; nucleotides outside the gene matches: 7. The CDR3 runs 15 residues. Written as DNA, the CDR3 is TGTGCCAGCAGCGTATCAGGGGGCGTTGGTTACGAGCAGTACTTC. This encodes CASSVSGGVGYEQYF.

The V gene is TRBV25-1, the J gene TRBJ1-6; TRBD1 matches at 7 bases. Trimming at V came to 3 bases and at J to 7 bases, leaving 0 bases not matched to a gene. There are 13 residues in the CDR3. Germline V gene lookup returns CDR1 MGHDK and CDR2 SYGVNS. DNA for the CDR3: TGTGCCAGCAGTGAGACAGGGAATTCACCCCTCCACTTT. It translates to CASSETGNSPLHF.

The V and J genes are TRBV7-8 and TRBJ1-5, with D perhaps matching TRBD1 (5 bases). The CDR3 sequence is 14 residues long. V was cut by 2 bases and J by 7 bases, with 12 bases left in between. The germline CDR1 and CDR2 sequences are SGHVS and FQNEAQ. The chain's CDR3 is CASSLSGRGQPQHF. The CDR3 coding sequence is TGTGCCAGCAGCTTATCAGGGAGGGGACAGCCCCAGCATTTT.

This chain connects TRBV27 to TRBJ2-7; TRBD1 matches 9 bases. V gave up 3 bases and J gave up 6 bases; unmatched junction bases: 3. Germline loops: CDR1 MNHEY, CDR2 SMNVEV (reference sequence). The CDR3 is made up of 13 amino acids. CDR3 loop: CASSFGDRAEQYF. CDR3 nucleotides: TGTGCCAGCAGTTTCGGGGACAGGGCCGAGCAGTACTTC.

The V and J genes are TRBV6-5 and TRBJ2-3, with 10 bases matching TRBD2. V was pared by 7 bases and J by 6 bases, with 10 bases of the junction left unmatched. Germline CDR1 MNHEY, CDR2 SVGAGI. This CDR3 spans 15 amino acids. CDR3 in amino acids: CASKQLAGSGDTQYF. The CDR3 DNA sequence: TGTGCCAGCAAGCAACTAGCGGGGTCGGGGGATACGCAGTATTTT.

The chain carries TRBV18 and TRBJ2-3, with a weak D call TRBD2 (6 bases). V lost 8 bases and J lost 2, with 11 bases in between. Germline CDR1 is KGHSH and CDR2 is LQKENI. This CDR3 is built from 13 residues. CDR3 loop: CASPRLDTDTQYF. The CDR3 bases are TGTGCCAGCCCGCGACTAGACACAGATACGCAGTATTTT.

This chain connects TRBV3-1 (or the pseudogene TRBV3-2) to TRBJ2-5; unclear D gene. Trimming left V 4 bases short and J 5 bases short, with 5 bases between. The CDR3 sequence is 11 residues long. Germline CDR1 and CDR2: LGHDT and YNNKEL (reference sequence). The CDR3 DNA sequence: TGTGCCAGCAGCCGAACTGAGACCCAGTACTTC. Protein product: CASSRTETQYF.

This chain connects TRBV29-1 to TRBJ2-1, with a possible D match to TRBD1 (5 bases). V was clipped by 7 bases and J by 3 bases, with 10 bases between them. The germline gives CDR1 SQVTM, CDR2 ANQGSEA. This CDR3 has 12 residues. CDR3 coding DNA: TGCAGCGGGACACCGAACTACAATGAGCAGTTCTTC. Its translation is CSGTPNYNEQFF.

The chain carries TRBV30 and TRBJ1-1; D is uncertain. V dropped 3 bases and J dropped 5 bases, with 10 bases sitting between them. Per the germline V gene, CDR1 is GTSNPN and CDR2 is SVGIG (reference sequence). The CDR3 sequence is 12 residues long. The CDR3 bases are TGTGCCTGGAGAGGAGGGAGGACTGAAGCTTTCTTT. Its protein product is CAWRGGRTEAFF.

The rearrangement joins TRBV13 to TRBJ1-4; 10 bases are a match to TRBD1. The CDR3 runs to 19 residues. Germline V gene data show CDR1 as PRHDT and CDR2 as FYEKMQ (reference sequence). Trimming took 2 bases from V and 4 from J; bases not matched to a gene: 13. The CDR3 loop is CASSLNPYDRGLFNEKLFF. The CDR3 DNA sequence: TGTGCCAGCAGCTTAAACCCCTACGACAGGGGGCTCTTTAATGAAAAACTGTTTTTT.

On this clone itself: The conserved closing phenylalanine or tryptophan is absent in this CDR3, likely reflecting a read error. Because the CDR3's place on the DNA is in doubt, the DNA is left out and the CDR3 is given as listed by TCRdb. The chain joins TRBV28 to TRBJ1-2; the D call in the table, TRBD1, was not verified against the DNA. Germline CDR1 reads MDHEN; CDR2 reads SYDVKM. 11 amino acids form the CDR3, both terminal residues included. CDR3 loop: CASSRSRQVSL.

The V gene is TRBV7-2, the J gene TRBJ1-1, with 8 bases lining up with TRBD1. The CDR3 spans 17 residues. Germline CDR1 SGHTA, CDR2 FQGNSA. J gave up 0 bases and V 3 bases, and 9 bases lay outside the gene matches. CDR3 sequence (DNA): TGTGCCAGCAGCTTGAGAACAGGGGGGATCATGAACACTGAAGCTTTCTTT. It is translated as CASSLRTGGIMNTEAFF.